The 32 T cell receptor beta chains in this list originate from one sample, sequenced in a study of long-term antiretroviral therapy in people with HIV. Samples were assayed with immunoSEQ v3.0 at survey level. The method was immunoSEQ multiplex PCR; TCRdb's version includes in-frame clones alone and lacks a portion of them. The sample has some 19,000 clones; roughly 83% are singletons. This sample comprised unsorted PBMCs, obtained 0.9 years after starting antiretroviral therapy. All receptors derive from a man aged 18 to 30 with HIV.

The chain carries TRBV5-1 and TRBJ2-3; possibly TRBD2 for D (5 bases). This CDR3 is built from 14 residues. The germline V gene encodes CDR1 SGHRS and CDR2 YFSETQ. Trimming took 4 bases from V and 0 from J, leaving 9 bases between them. CDR3: CASSNGDSTDTQYF. For the CDR3, the DNA is TGCGCCAGCAGCAACGGGGATAGCACAGATACGCAGTATTTT.

The V call is TRBV5-5, the J call TRBJ1-1; D gene unclear. The CDR3 consists of 14 residues. The germline gives CDR1 SGHKS, CDR2 YYEKEE (reference sequence). V was shortened by 0 bases and J by 4 bases, with 10 bases between the two germline ends. DNA for the CDR3: TGTGCCAGCAGCTTGGGGGTTGGCGGCACTGAAGCTTTCTTT. Translating gives CASSLGVGGTEAFF.

The chain employs TRBV28 and TRBJ1-2; D is possibly TRBD1 (5 bases). V gave up 6 bases and J gave up 4 bases, with 9 bases separating them. Germline-derived CDR1 and CDR2 are MDHEN and SYDVKM. CDR3 size: 12 residues. In nucleotides, the CDR3 is TGTGCCAGCAGGGGGGTGGCCTATGGCTACACCTTC. Protein product: CASRGVAYGYTF.

The chain is built from TRBV4-2 and TRBJ1-2, with 11 bases matching TRBD1. This CDR3 is built from 16 residues. V dropped 1 base and J dropped 5; count of bases not matched to a gene: 6. Germline-derived CDR1 and CDR2 are LGHNA and YNFKEQ. This CDR3 is CASSQVGTGGGYGYTF. The CDR3 DNA is TGTGCCAGCAGCCAAGTCGGGACAGGGGGTGGATATGGCTACACCTTC.

The chain joins TRBV9 to TRBJ2-1, with D possibly being TRBD1 (5 bases). The CDR3 has 14 amino acids. The germline V gene has CDR1 SGDLS and CDR2 YYNGEE. V lost 0 bases and J 7 bases, leaving 11 bases between the germline ends. Here the CDR3 reads CASSVGGQGNEQFF. The CDR3, as DNA: TGTGCCAGCAGCGTAGGAGGCCAGGGAAATGAGCAGTTCTTC.

This sequence joins TRBV2 and TRBJ2-6; no clear D gene. Per germline, CDR1 SNHLY and CDR2 FYNNEI. Trimming cost V 5 bases and J 12 bases, with 5 bases left between them. This CDR3 contains 10 residues. The chain's CDR3 is CASSRSVLTF. CDR3 DNA sequence: TGTGCCAGCAGTCGGTCCGTCCTGACTTTC.

This chain joins TRBV5-5 and TRBJ2-6; D is unresolved. Germline V lookup: CDR1 SGHKS, CDR2 YYEKEE (reference sequence). V shed 1 base and J shed 0 bases, with 5 bases lying between them. The CDR3 has 15 amino acids. CDR3 in DNA: TGTGCCAGCAGCTTGTCGGTCTCTGGGGCCAACGTCCTGACTTTC. Residues: CASSLSVSGANVLTF.

The V gene is TRBV7-8, the J gene TRBJ2-5; TRBD2 aligns across 7 bases. V was clipped by 1 base and J by 2 bases; unmatched bases: 1. The germline V gene has CDR1 SGHVS and CDR2 FQNEAQ. The CDR3 runs to 14 residues. The CDR3 sequence is CASSLGGGQETQYF. The CDR3 DNA sequence: TGTGCCAGCAGCTTAGGCGGGGGACAAGAGACCCAGTACTTC.

The chain is built from TRBV6-5 and TRBJ2-5; D is undetermined. The CDR3 covers 11 residues. Germline CDR1 is MNHEY and CDR2 is SVGAGI. Trimming took off 6 bases at V and 5 bases at J, with 7 bases between the two ends. The CDR3 loop is CASRDRETQYF. In nucleotides, the CDR3 is TGTGCCAGCAGGGATAGGGAGACCCAGTACTTC.

This clone was observed once. The chain carries TRBV27 and TRBJ2-1, with TRBD2 identical over 8 bases. The CDR3 extends over 15 amino acids. V trimming: 3 bases; J trimming: 6 bases; junction bases outside the gene matches: 7. Germline V lookup: CDR1 MNHEY, CDR2 SMNVEV (reference sequence). In DNA form, the CDR3 reads TGTGCCAGCAGTTTCGGGGGACTAGTCTCCAATGAGCAGTTCTTC. Translated, it gives CASSFGGLVSNEQFF.

The chain has TRBV29-1 and TRBJ2-5, with 16 bases lining up with TRBD2. The CDR3 runs to 15 residues. The V and J ends lost 7 bases and 5 bases, in that order; junction bases with no gene match: 7. The germline gives CDR1 SQVTM, CDR2 ANQGSEA. The CDR3 protein is CSAGTSGGAGETQYF. CDR3 bases: TGCAGCGCCGGGACTAGCGGGGGGGCCGGGGAGACCCAGTACTTC. Using reference TRBV29-1 and TRBJ2-5 for the parts outside the CDR3, the full variable domain is SAVISQKPSRDICQRGTSLTIQCQVDSQVTMMFWYRQQPGQSLTLIATANQGSEATYESGFVIDKFPISRPNLTFSTLTVSNMSPEDSSIYLCSAGTSGGAGETQYFGPGTRLLVL.

This clone has more than one count but fewer than ten. V gene TRBV6-1 combines with J gene TRBJ2-7; 9 bases align to TRBD2. The CDR3 has 15 amino acids. V was clipped by 5 bases and J by 0 bases; unmatched bases: 5. In germline, CDR1 is MNHNS, CDR2 SASEGT. The DNA of the CDR3 is TGTGCCAGCAGTTTTAGCGGGGGAGCCTCCTACGAGCAGTACGTC. Translation gives CASSFSGGASYEQYV.

The chain carries TRBV6-6 and TRBJ1-5; no firm D call. This CDR3 comprises 13 residues. Between the trimmed V and J ends, which lost 6 bases and 11 bases, there was a span of 17 bases. Germline V gene data show CDR1 as MNHNY and CDR2 as SVGAGI (reference sequence). The DNA of the CDR3 is TGTGCCAGCAGCCTAGAAGACCGGGTGGCCCAGCATTTT. Translated: CASSLEDRVAQHF.

The chain uses TRBV7-9 and TRBJ2-1; D remains ambiguous. The CDR3 contains 12 residues. V lost 3 bases, J lost 10 bases, and 10 bases lay in between. Germline lookup yields CDR1 SEHNR and CDR2 FQNEAQ (reference sequence). The CDR3 DNA is TGTGCCAGCAGCTTTGTAGAGACGGAGCAGTTCTTC. The encoded protein is CASSFVETEQFF.

The chain has TRBV13 and TRBJ2-2, with 10 bases aligning to TRBD1. CDR1 is PRHDT, CDR2 FYEKMQ, per germline (reference sequence). The CDR3 loop spans 20 amino acids. The ends lost 4 bases at V and 6 bases at J; junction bases unmatched: 20. DNA of the CDR3: TGTGCCAGCAGCTCAATTACAATCCGGGACAGGGGACAAGTCCCCGGGGAGCTGTTTTTT. Its protein product is CASSSITIRDRGQVPGELFF. Drawing the rest from reference TRBV13 and TRBJ2-2, the complete variable domain is AAGVIQSPRHLIKEKRETATLKCYPIPRHDTVYWYQQGPGQDPQFLISFYEKMQSDKGSIPDRFSAQQFSDYHSELNMSSLELGDSALYFCASSSITIRDRGQVPGELFFGEGSRLTVL.

The chain employs TRBV6-5 and TRBJ1-3; D gene uncertain. Trimming removed 6 bases at V and 4 bases at J, with 10 bases between. CDR1 and CDR2 (germline): MNHEY, SVGAGI. This CDR3 is 13 amino acids long. This CDR3 is CASSPWRGNTIYF. The CDR3 DNA reads TGTGCCAGCAGCCCATGGAGGGGAAACACCATATATTTT.

In this sample, this clone turned up a few times. V is TRBV6-6 and J is TRBJ1-6; 7 nucleotides line up with TRBD1. The CDR3 contains 16 residues. Germline values: CDR1 MNHNY, CDR2 SVGAGI (reference sequence). The trim removed 4 bases at V and 8 bases at J, leaving 11 bases unmatched. In DNA form, the CDR3 reads TGTGCCAGCAGTTTACTCTCCCTTCAGGGGGATTCACCCCTCCACTTT. Its protein product is CASSLLSLQGDSPLHF.

V usage is TRBV11-2 and J usage is TRBJ2-3; 7 bases map to TRBD1. The CDR3 consists of 14 residues. The V gene end was trimmed by 5 bases and the J gene end by 3 bases; junction bases not matched to a gene: 5. Germline lookup yields CDR1 SGHAT and CDR2 FQNNGV. CDR3 sequence (DNA): TGTGCCAGCAGCCAGGGACAGACAACAGATACGCAGTATTTT. This codes for CASSQGQTTDTQYF.

The chain carries TRBV7-9 and TRBJ1-1; D call uncertain. The CDR3 covers 11 residues. Germline V gene lookup returns CDR1 SEHNR and CDR2 FQNEAQ (reference sequence). Trimming took 3 bases from V and 5 from J, leaving 4 bases between them. CDR3 amino acids: CASSLGTEAFF. Here the CDR3 DNA reads TGTGCCAGCAGCTTGGGTACTGAAGCTTTCTTT.

V usage is TRBV5-1 and J usage is TRBJ2-3; D unresolved. The CDR3 spans 17 residues. Germline loops: CDR1 SGHRS, CDR2 YFSETQ. The V gene lost 3 bases and the J gene lost 1 base, with 18 bases spanning the gap. CDR3 nucleotide sequence: TGCGCCAGCAGCTCTCAATGGGCCCACCAGGGCACAGATACGCAGTATTTT. Its protein product is CASSSQWAHQGTDTQYF.

The genes are TRBV5-6 and TRBJ2-5, with 8 nucleotides matching TRBD1. Germline loops: CDR1 SGHDT, CDR2 YYEEEE. V was clipped by 4 bases and J by 7 bases; unmatched bases: 9. This CDR3 comprises 14 residues. CDR3 nucleotides: TGTGCCAGCAGCCCCGGGACAGGAGGGGCGACCCAGTACTTC. Protein product: CASSPGTGGATQYF.

This clone was detected only once. The chain recombines TRBV6-1 with TRBJ1-4; D ambiguous. V was clipped by 2 bases and J by 0 bases, with 7 bases between them. This CDR3 region has 15 residues. Germline CDR1 reads MNHNS; CDR2 reads SASEGT. The CDR3 DNA follows: TGTGCCAGCAGTGAAAGGTTTGCAACTAATGAAAAACTGTTTTTT. It specifies CASSERFATNEKLFF.

The gene calls are TRBV6-1 and TRBJ1-2; possibly TRBD1 for D (5 bases). The CDR3 runs 14 residues. Germline V gives CDR1 MNHNS, CDR2 SASEGT. V shed 10 bases and J shed 6 bases, with 21 bases lying between them. Here the CDR3 DNA reads TGTGCCACCCTCTTAGCTAGGGGAAGGGATGGCTACACCTTC. The encoded protein is CATLLARGRDGYTF.

The rearrangement joins TRBV19 to TRBJ2-7; 10 bases fit TRBD2. CDR1 and CDR2 (germline): LNHDA, SQIVND (reference sequence). The CDR3 has 15 amino acids. J gave up 0 bases and V 7 bases, and 6 bases lay outside the gene matches. CDR3 bases: TGTGCCAGTAATAATCCTAGCGGGAGCTCCTACGAGCAGTACTTC. The encoded protein is CASNNPSGSSYEQYF.

The rearrangement uses TRBV25-1 and TRBJ2-5, with D unclear. The CDR3 covers 16 residues. V lost 3 bases to trimming and J lost 4 bases, with 18 bases between them. Germline-derived CDR1 and CDR2 are MGHDK and SYGVNS. This CDR3 is CASSDIRQRPGETQYF. Here the CDR3 DNA reads TGTGCCAGCAGTGACATTAGGCAGAGACCAGGAGAGACCCAGTACTTC.

The rearrangement joins TRBV6-5 to TRBJ1-2, with a possible D match to TRBD1 (6 bases). Germline V gene data show CDR1 as MNHEY and CDR2 as SVGAGI. The CDR3 has 15 amino acids. V was clipped by 5 bases and J by 5 bases, with 18 bases between them. DNA of the CDR3: TGTGCCAGCAGTCTAACAGGGCCAGCTGTTTATGGCTACACCTTC. Translating gives CASSLTGPAVYGYTF.

V gene TRBV29-1 combines with J gene TRBJ2-2; D not resolved. Trimming took 7 bases from V and 3 from J, leaving 15 bases between them. The CDR3 covers 14 residues. Germline values: CDR1 SQVTM, CDR2 ANQGSEA. The CDR3 reads CSGGWSADTGELFF. In DNA, the CDR3 is TGCAGCGGGGGATGGTCGGCCGACACCGGGGAGCTGTTTTTT.

This chain connects TRBV5-6 to TRBJ2-7; D may be TRBD2 (5 bases). Trimming pared 4 bases from V and 0 bases from J, leaving 17 bases between. Germline loops: CDR1 SGHDT, CDR2 YYEEEE. The length of the CDR3 is 16 residues. The chain's CDR3 is CASSPLDYPSSYEQYF. CDR3 in DNA: TGTGCCAGCAGCCCTCTTGACTACCCGAGCTCCTACGAGCAGTACTTC.

This chain joins TRBV5-1 and TRBJ2-3, with D unclear. The CDR3 has 16 residues. Germline V lookup: CDR1 SGHRS, CDR2 YFSETQ. Trimming stripped 0 bases from V and 5 bases from J, with 16 bases between. The CDR3 sequence: CASSLGLRKDVDTQYF. The CDR3 nucleotides are TGCGCCAGCAGCTTGGGACTCAGAAAAGACGTAGATACGCAGTATTTT.

This chain uses TRBV6-5 with TRBJ2-7; D remains unclear. The length of the CDR3 is 14 residues. The germline V and J ends were trimmed by 0 bases and 2 bases, with 8 bases remaining between them. CDR1 and CDR2 (germline): MNHEY, SVGAGI. The chain's CDR3 is CASSYSQNPYEQYF. Written as DNA, the CDR3 is TGTGCCAGCAGTTACTCTCAGAATCCCTACGAGCAGTACTTC.

The CDR3 sequence: CASRGQGVGGANVLTF. Written as DNA, the CDR3 is TGTGCCAGCAGGGGACAGGGGGTAGGTGGGGCCAACGTCCTGACTTTC. The chain couples TRBV27 to TRBJ2-6; 11 bases match TRBD1. CDR1 and CDR2 from the germline V gene are MNHEY and SMNVEV (reference sequence). The length of the CDR3 is 16 residues. After removal of 6 bases from V and 3 bases from J, the junction contained 4 bases not matched to a gene.

This clone is judged medium-sized (0.01 to 0.1%). The CDR3 sequence is CASSELGGGNQPQHF. CDR3 DNA sequence: TGTGCCAGCAGTGAACTTGGAGGGGGAAATCAGCCCCAGCATTTT. This chain links TRBV6-1 with TRBJ1-5; the D gene is possibly TRBD1 (6 bases). The CDR3 is 15 residues long. Looked up from germline, CDR1 is MNHNS and CDR2 is SASEGT. The V end lost 2 bases, the J end lost 4 bases, and 12 bases lay between the germline ends.